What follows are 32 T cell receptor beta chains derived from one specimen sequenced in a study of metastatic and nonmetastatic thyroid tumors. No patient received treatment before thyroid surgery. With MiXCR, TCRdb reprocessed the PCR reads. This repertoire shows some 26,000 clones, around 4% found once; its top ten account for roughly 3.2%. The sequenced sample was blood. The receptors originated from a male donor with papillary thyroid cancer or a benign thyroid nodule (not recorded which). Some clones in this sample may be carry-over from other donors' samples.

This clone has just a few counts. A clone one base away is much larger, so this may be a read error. This CDR3 reads CASNQGVVNTEAFF. CDR3 nucleotide sequence: TGTGCCAGCAACCAAGGCGTTGTGAACACTGAAGCTTTCTTT. The genes are TRBV3-1 and TRBJ1-1; no reliable D call. CDR1 and CDR2 (germline): LGHDT, YNNKEL (reference sequence). The CDR3 is 14 amino acids. Variable domain in full (rest from reference TRBV3-1 and TRBJ1-1): DTAVSQTPKYLVTQMGNDKSIKCEQNLGHDTMYWYKQDSKKFLKIMFSYNNKELIINETVPNRFSPKSPDKAHLNLHINSLELGDSAVYFCASNQGVVNTEAFFGQGTRLTVV.

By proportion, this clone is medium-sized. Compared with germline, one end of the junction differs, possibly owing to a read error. The CDR3 coding sequence is TGTGCCAGCAGTGAAGCGGGTACGGTTTCCCCTTCCTTC. Its protein is CASSEAGTVSPSF. The chain is built from TRBV6-1 and TRBJ2-7; D gene uncertain. The CDR3 runs 13 residues. Germline CDR1 MNHNS, CDR2 SASEGT.

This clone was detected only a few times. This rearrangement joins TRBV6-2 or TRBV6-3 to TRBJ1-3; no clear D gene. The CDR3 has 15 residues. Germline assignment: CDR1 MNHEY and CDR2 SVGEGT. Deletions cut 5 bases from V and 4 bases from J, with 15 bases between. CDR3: CASSDGVRPGNTIYF. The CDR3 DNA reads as TGTGCCAGCAGTGACGGGGTCCGACCCGGAAACACCATATATTTT.

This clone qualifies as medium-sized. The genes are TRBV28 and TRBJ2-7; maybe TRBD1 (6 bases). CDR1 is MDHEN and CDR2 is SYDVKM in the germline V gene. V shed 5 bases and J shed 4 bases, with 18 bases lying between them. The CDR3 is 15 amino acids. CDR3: CASSDRYRAQYEQYF. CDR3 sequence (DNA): TGTGCCAGCAGTGATAGGTACAGGGCCCAGTACGAGCAGTACTTC.

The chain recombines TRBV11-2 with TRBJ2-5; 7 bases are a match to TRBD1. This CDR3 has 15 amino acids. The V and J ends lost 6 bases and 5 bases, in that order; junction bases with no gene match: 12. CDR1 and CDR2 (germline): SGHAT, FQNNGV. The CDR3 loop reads CASRQLQGVLETQYF. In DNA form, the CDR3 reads TGTGCCAGCAGGCAACTGCAGGGGGTATTGGAGACCCAGTACTTC.

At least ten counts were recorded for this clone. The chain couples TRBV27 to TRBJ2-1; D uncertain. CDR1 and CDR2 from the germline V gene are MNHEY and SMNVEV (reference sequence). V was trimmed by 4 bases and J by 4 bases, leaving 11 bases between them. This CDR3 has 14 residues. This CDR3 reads CASSSTNQYNEQFF. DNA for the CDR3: TGTGCCAGCAGTTCAACTAATCAATACAATGAGCAGTTCTTC.

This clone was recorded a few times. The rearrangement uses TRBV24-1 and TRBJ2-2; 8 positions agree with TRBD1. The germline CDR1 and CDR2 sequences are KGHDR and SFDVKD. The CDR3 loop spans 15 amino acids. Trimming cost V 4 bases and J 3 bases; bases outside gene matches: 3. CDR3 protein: CATSEQGADTGELFF. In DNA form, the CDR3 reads TGTGCCACCAGTGAGCAGGGGGCGGACACCGGGGAGCTGTTTTTT.

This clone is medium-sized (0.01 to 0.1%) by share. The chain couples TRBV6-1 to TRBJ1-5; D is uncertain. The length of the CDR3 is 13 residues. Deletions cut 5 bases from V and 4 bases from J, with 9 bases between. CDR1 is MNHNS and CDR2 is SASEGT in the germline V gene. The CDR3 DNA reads TGTGCCAGCAGTCAACTTGGGAATCAGCCCCAGCATTTT. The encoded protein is CASSQLGNQPQHF.

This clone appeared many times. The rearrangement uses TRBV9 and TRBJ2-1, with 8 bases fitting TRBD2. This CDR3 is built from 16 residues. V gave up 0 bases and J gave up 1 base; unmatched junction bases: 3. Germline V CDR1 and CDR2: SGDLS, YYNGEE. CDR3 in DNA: TGTGCCAGCAGCGTAGGGCTAGCGGGTTCCTACAATGAGCAGTTCTTC. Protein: CASSVGLAGSYNEQFF.

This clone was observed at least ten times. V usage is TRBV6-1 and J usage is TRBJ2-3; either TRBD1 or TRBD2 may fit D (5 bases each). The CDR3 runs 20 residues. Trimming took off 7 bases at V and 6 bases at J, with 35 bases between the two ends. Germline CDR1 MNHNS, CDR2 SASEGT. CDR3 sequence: CASKKDPPGRASEGTDTQYF. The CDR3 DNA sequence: TGTGCCAGCAAAAAAGATCCCCCAGGGCGGGCCTCGGAAGGGACGGATACGCAGTATTTT.

Written as DNA, the CDR3 is TGTGCCAGCAGCCGTGACAGGTCCTCTGGGGCCAACGTCCTGACTTTC. It specifies CASSRDRSSGANVLTF. V gene TRBV7-3 combines with J gene TRBJ2-6, with a weak D call TRBD1 (6 bases). Germline V CDR1 and CDR2: SGHTA, FQGTGA. CDR3 length: 16 amino acids. With 5 bases removed from V and 0 bases from J, the gap between germline ends came to 11 bases.

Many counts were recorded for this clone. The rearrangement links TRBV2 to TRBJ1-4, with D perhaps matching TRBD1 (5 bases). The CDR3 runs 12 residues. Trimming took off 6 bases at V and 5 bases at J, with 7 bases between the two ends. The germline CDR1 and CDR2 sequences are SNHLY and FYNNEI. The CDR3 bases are TGTGCCAGCAGGGGGGAGAATGAAAAACTGTTTTTT. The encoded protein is CASRGENEKLFF.

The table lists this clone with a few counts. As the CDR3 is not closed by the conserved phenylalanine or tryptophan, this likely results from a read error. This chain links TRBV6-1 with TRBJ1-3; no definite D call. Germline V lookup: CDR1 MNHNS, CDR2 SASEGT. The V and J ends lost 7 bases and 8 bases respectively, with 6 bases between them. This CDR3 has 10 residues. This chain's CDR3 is CASNEHTIYS. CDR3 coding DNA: TGTGCCAGCAACGAGCACACCATATATTCT.

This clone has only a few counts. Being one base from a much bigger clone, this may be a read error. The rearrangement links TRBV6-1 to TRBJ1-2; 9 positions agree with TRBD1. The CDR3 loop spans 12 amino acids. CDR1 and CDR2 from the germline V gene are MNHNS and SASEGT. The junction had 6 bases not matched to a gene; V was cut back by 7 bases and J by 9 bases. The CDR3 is CASTTGGDCYTF. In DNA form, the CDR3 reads TGTGCCAGCACAACAGGGGGCGATTGCTACACCTTC.

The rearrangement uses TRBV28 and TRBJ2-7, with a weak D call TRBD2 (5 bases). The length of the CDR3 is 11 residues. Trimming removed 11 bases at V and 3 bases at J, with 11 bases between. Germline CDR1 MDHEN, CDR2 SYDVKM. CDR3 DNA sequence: TGTGCCTCTCAGGCGGGCTACGAGCAGTACTTC. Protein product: CASQAGYEQYF.

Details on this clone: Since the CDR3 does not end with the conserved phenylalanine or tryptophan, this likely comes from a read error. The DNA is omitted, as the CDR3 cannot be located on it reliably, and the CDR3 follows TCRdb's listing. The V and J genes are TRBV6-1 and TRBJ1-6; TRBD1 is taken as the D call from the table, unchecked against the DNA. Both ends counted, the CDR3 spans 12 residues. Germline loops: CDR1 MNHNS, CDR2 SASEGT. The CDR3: CASRPPNSPLQV.

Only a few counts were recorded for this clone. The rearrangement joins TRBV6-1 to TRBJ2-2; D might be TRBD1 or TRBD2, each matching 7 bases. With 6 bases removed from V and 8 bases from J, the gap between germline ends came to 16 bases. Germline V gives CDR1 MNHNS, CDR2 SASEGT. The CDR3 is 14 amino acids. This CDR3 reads CASRPGGGLGELFF. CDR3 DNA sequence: TGTGCCAGCAGGCCAGGGGGAGGGTTGGGGGAGCTGTTTTTT.

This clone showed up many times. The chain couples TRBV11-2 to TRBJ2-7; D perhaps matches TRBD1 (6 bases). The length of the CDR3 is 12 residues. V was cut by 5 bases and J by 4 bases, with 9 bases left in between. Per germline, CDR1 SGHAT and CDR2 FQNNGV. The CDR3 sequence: CASSRQVYEQYF. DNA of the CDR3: TGTGCCAGCAGCAGACAGGTATACGAGCAGTACTTC.

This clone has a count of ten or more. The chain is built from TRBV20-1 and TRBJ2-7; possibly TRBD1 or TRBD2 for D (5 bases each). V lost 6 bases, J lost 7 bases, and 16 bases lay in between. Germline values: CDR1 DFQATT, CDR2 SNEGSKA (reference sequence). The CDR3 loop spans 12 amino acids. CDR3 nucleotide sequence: TGCAGTGCCGACGGGACGGTTAGAGAGCAGTACTTC. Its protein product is CSADGTVREQYF.

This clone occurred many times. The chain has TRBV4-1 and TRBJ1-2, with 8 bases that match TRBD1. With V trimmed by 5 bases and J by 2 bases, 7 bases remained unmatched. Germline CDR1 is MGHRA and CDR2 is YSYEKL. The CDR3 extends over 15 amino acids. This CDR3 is CASSTQGAANYGYTF. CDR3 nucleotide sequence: TGCGCCAGCAGCACTCAGGGGGCCGCGAACTATGGCTACACCTTC.

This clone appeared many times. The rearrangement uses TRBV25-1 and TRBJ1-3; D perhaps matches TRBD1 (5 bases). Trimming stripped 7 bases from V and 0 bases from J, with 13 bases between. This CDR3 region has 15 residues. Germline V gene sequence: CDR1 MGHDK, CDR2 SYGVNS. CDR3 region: CASMGGWGSGNTIYF. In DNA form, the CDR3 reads TGTGCCAGCATGGGGGGATGGGGCTCTGGAAACACCATATATTTT.

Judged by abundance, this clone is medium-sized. The CDR3 loop is CASSYGFDFYEQYF. CDR3 bases: TGTGCCAGCAGTTACGGGTTTGACTTCTACGAGCAGTACTTC. This chain joins TRBV6-2 or TRBV6-3 and TRBJ2-7; no firm D call. Trimming removed 2 bases from V and 3 bases from J, with 11 bases in between. The germline V gene encodes CDR1 MNHEY and CDR2 SVGEGT. The CDR3 consists of 14 residues.

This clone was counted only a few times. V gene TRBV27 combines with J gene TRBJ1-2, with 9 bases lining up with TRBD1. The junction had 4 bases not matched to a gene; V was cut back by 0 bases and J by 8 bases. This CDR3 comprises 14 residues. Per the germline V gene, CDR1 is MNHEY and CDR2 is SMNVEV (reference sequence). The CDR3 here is CASSLSRTGGGYTF. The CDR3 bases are TGTGCCAGCAGTTTATCTCGAACAGGGGGCGGCTACACCTTC.

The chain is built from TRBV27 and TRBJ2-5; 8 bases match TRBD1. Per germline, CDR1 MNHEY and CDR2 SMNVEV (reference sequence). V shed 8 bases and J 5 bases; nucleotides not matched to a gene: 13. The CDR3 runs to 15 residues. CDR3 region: CASSTGTGGFETQYF. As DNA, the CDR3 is TGTGCCAGCTCGACTGGGACAGGTGGTTTTGAGACCCAGTACTTC.

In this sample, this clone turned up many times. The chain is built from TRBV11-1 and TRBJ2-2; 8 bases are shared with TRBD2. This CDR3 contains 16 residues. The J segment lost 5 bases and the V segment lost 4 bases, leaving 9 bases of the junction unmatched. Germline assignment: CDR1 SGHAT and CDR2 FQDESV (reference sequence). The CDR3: CASSSPRAGGTGELFF. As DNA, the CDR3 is TGTGCCAGCAGCTCCCCCCGGGCGGGAGGTACCGGGGAGCTGTTTTTT.

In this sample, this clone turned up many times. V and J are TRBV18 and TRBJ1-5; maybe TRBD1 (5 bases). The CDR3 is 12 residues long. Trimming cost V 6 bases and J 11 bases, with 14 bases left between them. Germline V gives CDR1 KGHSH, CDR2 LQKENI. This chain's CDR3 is CASSSQGLAQHF. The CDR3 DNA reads TGTGCCAGCTCTTCCCAGGGTCTAGCCCAGCATTTT.

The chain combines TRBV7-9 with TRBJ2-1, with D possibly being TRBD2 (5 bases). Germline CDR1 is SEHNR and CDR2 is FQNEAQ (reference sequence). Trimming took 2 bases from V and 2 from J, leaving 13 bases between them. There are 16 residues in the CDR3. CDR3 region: CASSLIGVSAYNEQFF. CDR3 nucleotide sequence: TGTGCCAGCAGCTTAATCGGGGTGTCTGCCTACAATGAGCAGTTCTTC.

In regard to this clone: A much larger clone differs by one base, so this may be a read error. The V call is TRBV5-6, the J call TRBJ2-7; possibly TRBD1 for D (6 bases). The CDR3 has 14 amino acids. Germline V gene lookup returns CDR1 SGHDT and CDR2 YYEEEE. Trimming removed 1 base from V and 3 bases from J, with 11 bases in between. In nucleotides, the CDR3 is TGTGCCAGCAGCTTGAGGGCAGGGGACTACGAGCAGTACTTC. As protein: CASSLRAGDYEQYF.

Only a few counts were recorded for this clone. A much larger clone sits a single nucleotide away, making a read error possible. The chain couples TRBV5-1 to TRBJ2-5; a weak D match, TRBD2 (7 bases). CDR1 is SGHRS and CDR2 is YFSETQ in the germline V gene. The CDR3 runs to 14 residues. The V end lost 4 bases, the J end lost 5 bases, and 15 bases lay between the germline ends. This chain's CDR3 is CASSPRGAGETQYF. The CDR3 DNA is TGCGCCAGCAGCCCCCGGGGGGCCGGGGAGACCCAGTACTTC.

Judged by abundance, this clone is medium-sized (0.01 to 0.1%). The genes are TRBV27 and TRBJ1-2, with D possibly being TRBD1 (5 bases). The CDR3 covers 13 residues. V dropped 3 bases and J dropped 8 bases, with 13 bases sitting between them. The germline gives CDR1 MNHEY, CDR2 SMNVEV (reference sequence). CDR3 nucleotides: TGTGCCAGCAGTTTCGGCGGGGCTCGAGGCTACACCTTC. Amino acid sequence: CASSFGGARGYTF.

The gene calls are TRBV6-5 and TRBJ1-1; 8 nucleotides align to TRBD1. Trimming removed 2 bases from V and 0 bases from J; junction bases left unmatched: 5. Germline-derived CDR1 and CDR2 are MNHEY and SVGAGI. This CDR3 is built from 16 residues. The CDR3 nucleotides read TGTGCCAGCAGTTACGGGACAGGACACTTGAACACTGAAGCTTTCTTT. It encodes CASSYGTGHLNTEAFF.

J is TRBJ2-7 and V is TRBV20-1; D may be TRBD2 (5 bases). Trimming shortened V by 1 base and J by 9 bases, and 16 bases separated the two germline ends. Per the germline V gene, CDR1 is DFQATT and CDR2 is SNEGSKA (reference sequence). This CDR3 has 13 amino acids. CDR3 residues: CSARVWGVGGQYF. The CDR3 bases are TGCAGTGCTAGAGTTTGGGGAGTGGGTGGGCAGTACTTC.